This T cell receptor beta chain was sequenced during a study of identifying expanded T cells in peripheral blood. Findings and limits, study-wide: Variance in clone template counts between two-week samples significantly increased with total template count across all healthy donors. About 1.2 clones differed between technical replicates, versus about 16 and 19 over time.

There are 12 residues in the CDR3. V was pared by 2 bases and J by 5 bases, with 1 base between. Germline loops: CDR1 MNHEY, CDR2 SMNVEV (reference sequence). Generated by immunoSEQ multiplex PCR, the TCRdb table keeps only in-frame clones and is missing some. This table holds approximately 100,000 clones, around 88% found once. In regard to this clone: Its antigen remains unknown.

V usage is TRBV27 and J usage is TRBJ1-6, with D hard to call. This receptor was obtained from a person aged 18 to 70 in good health. The material sequenced was blood. For the CDR3, the DNA is TGTGCCAGCAGTTTAAATAATTCACCCCTCCACTTT. Its translation is CASSLNNSPLHF.